The following is a T cell receptor (beta chain) sequence with its context. Its antigen is not identified. Produced via immunoSEQ multiplex PCR; TCRdb's table is partial and in-frame only. The sample includes more than 55,000 clones, 85% of them seen just once. This record belongs to a study of OX40 agonist ivuxolimab in advanced cancers. The germline V gene encodes CDR1 SEHNR and CDR2 FQNEAQ (reference sequence). The CDR3 has 16 amino acids. After removal of 6 bases from V and 7 bases from J, the junction contained 9 bases not matched to a gene. Study-level findings and limits: Low normalized T-cell clonal expansion was additionally recorded for some nonresponders.

The V and J genes are TRBV7-9 and TRBJ2-1; 13 bases map to TRBD2. The TCR sequence derives from an adult with an advanced solid tumor such as melanoma, head and neck, liver or kidney cancer. The source material was CD4+ or CD8+ T cells sorted from blood, sampled in a trial of the OX40 agonist ivuxolimab. The CDR3 is CASSRSGTSGKNEQFF. CDR3 in DNA: TGTGCCAGCAGTCGTTCCGGGACTAGCGGGAAAAATGAGCAGTTCTTC.